A single sample gave rise to the 15 T cell receptor beta chains below, sequenced in a study of cytomegalovirus exposure and HLA in healthy donors. PCR was performed using 60 Vbeta and 13 Jbeta primers. Assay used: immunoSEQ multiplex PCR; TCRdb lists only in-frame clones, some missing. The data contain under 200,000 clones, 10% to 15% of them singletons. The sequencing sample was made of PBMCs. The receptors derive from a man aged 50-59 years in good health and CMV-seropositive.

This clone has just a few counts. This chain uses TRBV30 with TRBJ2-7; no definite D call. The germline V and J ends were trimmed by 3 bases and 2 bases, with 11 bases remaining between them. The CDR3 is 13 residues long. Germline-derived CDR1 and CDR2 are GTSNPN and SVGIG (reference sequence). CDR3 coding DNA: TGTGCCTGGAGGCTCAGGATAGCCTACGAGCAGTACTTC. Protein: CAWRLRIAYEQYF.

This clone was recorded a few times. The chain joins TRBV2 to TRBJ2-5; 7 bases fit TRBD2. CDR3 length equals 15 residues. Germline CDR1 SNHLY, CDR2 FYNNEI. Unmatched junction bases numbered 11, after V lost 5 bases and J lost 5 bases. CDR3 bases: TGTGCCAGCAGTCAGGTGGGGGGGGTATCGGAGACCCAGTACTTC. Its translation is CASSQVGGVSETQYF.

This chain connects TRBV18 to TRBJ2-7, with 8 bases matching TRBD1. Per germline, CDR1 KGHSH and CDR2 LQKENI. The CDR3 is 13 residues long. Trimming cost V 5 bases and J 7 bases; bases outside gene matches: 7. CDR3 sequence reads: CASSWDRHGEQYF. For the CDR3, the DNA is TGTGCCAGCTCATGGGACAGGCATGGGGAGCAGTACTTC.

J is TRBJ1-1 and V is TRBV7-8; 10 bases are shared with TRBD1. Germline values: CDR1 SGHVS, CDR2 FQNEAQ. The CDR3 contains 17 residues. Trimming at V came to 1 base and at J to 1 base, leaving 6 bases not matched to a gene. The CDR3 DNA reads as TGTGCCAGCAGCTTAGTGAGACAGGGGGCTGGGAACACTGAAGCTTTCTTT. It encodes CASSLVRQGAGNTEAFF.

The rearrangement links TRBV11-3 to TRBJ2-2; 12 nucleotides align to TRBD2. CDR1 is SGHNT, CDR2 YENEEA, per germline. This CDR3 comprises 15 residues. Unmatched junction bases numbered 5, after V lost 5 bases and J lost 7 bases. Here the CDR3 DNA reads TGTGCCAGCAGCCCTAGCGGGGGGGCCAACGGGGAGCTGTTTTTT. It yields the protein CASSPSGGANGELFF.

This clone showed up just a few times. CDR3 protein: CASSPWVSGGPEAKNIQYF. The CDR3 DNA follows: TGTGCCAGCAGCCCTTGGGTTAGCGGGGGGCCCGAAGCCAAAAACATTCAGTACTTC. This chain uses TRBV7-9 with TRBJ2-4; 10 nucleotides agree with TRBD2. The V gene's germline CDR1 is SEHNR and CDR2 FQNEAQ (reference sequence). CDR3 length: 19 residues. After removal of 5 bases from V and 0 bases from J, the junction contained 13 bases not matched to a gene.

The CDR3 sequence: CASTMAGGALNEQYV. In nucleotides, the CDR3 is TGTGCCAGCACTATGGCAGGGGGCGCCTTGAACGAGCAGTACGTC. The chain couples TRBV6-1 to TRBJ2-7; 8 positions agree with TRBD1. CDR1 is MNHNS and CDR2 is SASEGT in the germline V gene. CDR3 length equals 15 residues. V lost 7 bases to trimming and J lost 5 bases; unmatched junction nucleotides: 13.

DNA of the CDR3: TGTGCCTGGAGTGTAGGACTAGCCAGGACAGATACGCAGTATTTT. It specifies CAWSVGLARTDTQYF. The rearrangement uses TRBV30 and TRBJ2-3, with 8 nucleotides matching TRBD2. CDR3 length equals 15 residues. Germline trimming cut 0 bases from V and 3 bases from J; bases unmatched to any gene: 5. Germline assignment: CDR1 GTSNPN and CDR2 SVGIG (reference sequence). Full variable domain (rest looked up from reference TRBV30 and TRBJ2-3): SQTIHQWPATLVQPVGSPLSLECTVEGTSNPNLYWYRQAAGRGLQLLFYSVGIGQISSEVPQNLSASRPQDRQFILSSKKLLLSDSGFYLCAWSVGLARTDTQYFGPGTRLTVL.

In this sample, this clone turned up a few times. The chain couples TRBV11-3 to TRBJ2-1, with TRBD2 matching 9 bases. CDR1 and CDR2 from the germline V gene are SGHNT and YENEEA. The CDR3 loop spans 18 amino acids. V lost 6 bases to trimming and J lost 1 base; unmatched junction nucleotides: 13. The CDR3 sequence is CASRVESASGDSYNEQFF. CDR3 sequence (DNA): TGTGCCAGCAGGGTGGAGTCGGCTAGCGGGGATTCCTACAATGAGCAGTTCTTC.

This clone has more than one count but fewer than ten. This chain connects TRBV7-9 to TRBJ1-2; TRBD1 matches 10 bases. Germline V gene sequence: CDR1 SEHNR, CDR2 FQNEAQ (reference sequence). The junction had 7 bases not matched to a gene; V was cut back by 0 bases and J by 6 bases. The CDR3 contains 16 residues. For the CDR3, the DNA is TGTGCCAGCAGCTTAGCTGGGACAGGGGATGAGGATGGCTACACCTTC. This codes for CASSLAGTGDEDGYTF.

This clone has only a few counts. The chain is built from TRBV19 and TRBJ1-5; tentatively, D is TRBD1 (6 bases). The CDR3 contains 15 residues. Germline V CDR1 and CDR2: LNHDA, SQIVND (reference sequence). Trimming removed 5 bases from V and 5 bases from J, with 16 bases in between. The CDR3 protein is CASSSPGQSHQPQHF. Here the CDR3 DNA reads TGTGCCAGTAGTTCTCCGGGACAAAGTCATCAGCCCCAGCATTTT. The full variable domain, rest sourced from reference TRBV19 and TRBJ1-5, is DGGITQSPKYLFRKEGQNVTLSCEQNLNHDAMYWYRQDPGQGLRLIYYSQIVNDFQKGDIAEGYSVSREKKESFPLTVTSAQKNPTAFYLCASSSPGQSHQPQHFGDGTRLSIL.

This clone was found a few times. The chain recombines TRBV10-3 with TRBJ1-2; no clear D. The germline V gene has CDR1 ENHRY and CDR2 SYGVKD. Trimming took 7 bases from V and 6 from J, leaving 15 bases between them. This CDR3 is built from 13 residues. This CDR3 is CAIKGPGGDGYTF. CDR3 in DNA: TGTGCCATCAAAGGCCCCGGAGGAGATGGCTACACCTTC.

The J gene is TRBJ1-4, the V gene TRBV4-3; D gene uncertain. V was clipped by 4 bases and J by 4 bases, with 16 bases between them. This CDR3 comprises 16 residues. Germline V CDR1 and CDR2: LGHNA, YSLEER. The CDR3, as DNA: TGCGCCAGCAGCCGCGCCGGGGATGGTAATAATGAAAAACTGTTTTTT. Protein sequence: CASSRAGDGNNEKLFF.

This chain joins TRBV18 and TRBJ2-2; D is uncertain. The V and J ends lost 3 bases and 3 bases respectively, with 2 bases between them. Germline assignment: CDR1 KGHSH and CDR2 LQKENI. The CDR3 length is 12 residues. The CDR3 is CASSPDTGELFF. CDR3 in DNA: TGTGCCAGCTCACCCGACACCGGGGAGCTGTTTTTT. Full variable domain (missing parts from reference TRBV18 and TRBJ2-2): NAGVMQNPRHLVRRRGQEARLRCSPMKGHSHVYWYRQLPEEGLKFMVYLQKENIIDESGMPKERFSAEFPKEGPSILRIQQVVRGDSAAYFCASSPDTGELFFGEGSRLTVL.

V usage is TRBV5-6 and J usage is TRBJ1-3; D remains ambiguous. This CDR3 is 16 amino acids long. V was cut by 0 bases and J by 0 bases, with 10 bases left in between. Per the germline V gene, CDR1 is SGHDT and CDR2 is YYEEEE. CDR3 loop: CASSLGSSHSGNTIYF. The CDR3 bases are TGTGCCAGCAGCTTGGGGAGTTCACACTCTGGAAACACCATATATTTT.